This TCR beta chain was retrieved from a study of blood T cell repertoires in COVID-19. Study information: PBMCs, B-cell-depleted T cells, or T cells were the source of the cDNA or gDNA that made up the material.

Assay used: immunoSEQ multiplex PCR; TCRdb lists only in-frame clones, some missing. The data hold around 21,000 clones, with roughly nine tenths observed a single time. The sample consisted of peripheral blood. The TCR originated in a human donor with active COVID-19. The donor label of this sample is uncertain.

CDR3 residues: CASSLRASGTDTQYF. CDR3 sequence (DNA): TGTGCCAGCAGTTTACGGGCTAGCGGCACAGATACGCAGTATTTT. V usage is TRBV28 and J usage is TRBJ2-3, with D tentatively TRBD2 (6 bases). V was cut by 2 bases and J by 1 base, with 10 bases left in between. Germline CDR1 MDHEN, CDR2 SYDVKM. This CDR3 contains 15 residues.